This is a list of T cell receptor beta chains from one sample in a study of blood T cell repertoires in COVID-19. The table came from immunoSEQ multiplex PCR; TCRdb's copy has only in-frame clones and leaves some out. The sample comprises around 35,000 clones, approximately 89% of which are singletons, and roughly 7% rests with the top ten. Sequences were obtained from peripheral blood. The receptor set was obtained from a human donor in a cohort sampled during active COVID-19. Both conserved end residues are part of each CDR3. Fields, in order: clone size, V gene, D gene, J gene, CDR3 length, CDR3 protein, CDR3 DNA. A D gene is named only where the DNA matches it firmly. Only some rows state a clone size, as once, few, many or a class for expanded clones.

size: few; V: TRBV30; D: -; J: TRBJ1-2; length: 11; CDR3: CAWSSVRGYTF; DNA: TGTGCCTGGAGTTCCGTGAGAGGCTACACCTTC
size: -; V: TRBV4-2; D: -; J: TRBJ2-5; length: 15; CDR3: CASSPLQIAGETQYF; DNA: TGTGCCAGCAGCCCCCTCCAAATAGCCGGGGAGACCCAGTACTTC
size: once; V: TRBV5-1; D: -; J: TRBJ1-1; length: 14; CDR3: CASSLEVPRSEAFF; DNA: TGCGCCAGCAGCTTGGAGGTCCCTCGGAGTGAAGCTTTCTTT
size: -; V: TRBV4-1; D: -; J: TRBJ2-7; length: 13; CDR3: CASSQEGVSWQYF; DNA: TGCGCCAGCAGCCAAGAAGGGGTTTCGTGGCAGTACTTC
size: few; V: TRBV5-1; D: -; J: TRBJ1-5; length: 15; CDR3: CASSLWEGPNQPQHF; DNA: TGCGCCAGCAGCTTGTGGGAGGGACCTAATCAGCCCCAGCATTTT
size: once; V: TRBV5-1; D: TRBD1; J: TRBJ2-2; length: 16; CDR3: CASSDGQGALTGELFF; DNA: TGCGCCAGCAGCGACGGACAGGGGGCGCTTACCGGGGAGCTGTTTTTT
size: -; V: TRBV13; D: TRBD2; J: TRBJ2-3; length: 16; CDR3: CASSLGLAGLGDTQYF; DNA: TGTGCCAGCAGCTTAGGGCTAGCGGGGTTGGGAGATACGCAGTATTTT
size: -; V: TRBV14; D: TRBD2; J: TRBJ2-1; length: 17; CDR3: CASSQDLGLAGDNEQFF; DNA: TGTGCCAGCAGCCAAGATCTAGGGCTAGCGGGGGACAATGAGCAGTTCTTC
size: few; V: TRBV28; D: -; J: TRBJ2-5; length: 15; CDR3: CASSTLWGQGETQYF; DNA: TGTGCCAGCAGTACGCTCTGGGGCCAAGGGGAGACCCAGTACTTC
size: -; V: TRBV13; D: -; J: TRBJ2-1; length: 15; CDR3: CASSWADSRHNEQFF; DNA: TGTGCCAGCAGCTGGGCGGACTCCCGCCACAATGAGCAGTTCTTC
size: -; V: TRBV27; D: -; J: TRBJ2-5; length: 13; CDR3: CASSLLGAETQYF; DNA: TGTGCCAGCAGTTTGTTAGGGGCAGAGACCCAGTACTTC
size: -; V: TRBV11-3; D: -; J: TRBJ1-1; length: 13; CDR3: CASSSLFNTEAFF; DNA: TGTGCCAGCAGCTCCCTTTTTAACACTGAAGCTTTCTTT
size: -; V: TRBV2; D: TRBD1; J: TRBJ2-7; length: 13; CDR3: CASIRQGYGEQYF; DNA: TGTGCCAGCATCCGACAGGGATATGGCGAGCAGTACTTC
size: -; V: TRBV5-1; D: -; J: TRBJ2-1; length: 15; CDR3: CASSLGGAPFTEQFF; DNA: TGCGCCAGCAGCTTGGGCGGAGCCCCCTTCACTGAGCAGTTCTTC
size: -; V: TRBV6-5; D: TRBD2; J: TRBJ2-1; length: 15; CDR3: CASSLLAGDYNEQFF; DNA: TGTGCCAGCAGTCTACTAGCGGGGGATTACAATGAGCAGTTCTTC
size: -; V: TRBV18; D: TRBD1; J: TRBJ2-1; length: 14; CDR3: CASSPTGALNEQFF; DNA: TGTGCCAGCTCACCAACAGGGGCCCTCAATGAGCAGTTCTTC
size: -; V: TRBV5-8; D: -; J: TRBJ2-1; length: 15; CDR3: CASSLAPTESNEQFF; DNA: TGTGCCAGCAGCTTGGCCCCGACAGAGAGTAATGAGCAGTTCTTC
size: -; V: TRBV9; D: TRBD2; J: TRBJ2-1; length: 17; CDR3: CASSVGGTGGNYNEQFF; DNA: TGTGCCAGCAGCGTAGGGGGGACGGGAGGAAACTACAATGAGCAGTTCTTC
size: few; V: TRBV5-4; D: TRBD1; J: TRBJ1-1; length: 13; CDR3: CASSGGQGHEAFF; DNA: TGTGCCAGCAGCGGCGGACAGGGCCATGAAGCTTTCTTT
size: -; V: TRBV5-4; D: TRBD1; J: TRBJ2-7; length: 15; CDR3: CASSVRGQGLYEQYF; DNA: TGTGCCAGCAGCGTTCGAGGACAGGGGCTCTACGAGCAGTACTTC
size: -; V: TRBV5-1; D: -; J: TRBJ2-1; length: 15; CDR3: CASSLDGGEYNEQFF; DNA: TGCGCCAGCAGCTTGGATGGGGGCGAGTACAATGAGCAGTTCTTC
size: -; V: TRBV12-3/TRBV12-4; D: -; J: TRBJ2-7; length: 12; CDR3: CASSSGENEQYF; DNA: TGTGCCAGCAGTTCGGGGGAGAACGAGCAGTACTTC